Following are 18 T cell receptor beta chains from one sample sequenced in a study of early stage breast cancer tumors. Data came from immunoSEQ multiplex PCR; TCRdb stores just in-frame clones and leaves some out. Here the sample spans more than 7,500 clones, over 70% being singletons. Sequenced material: normal breast tissue next to the tumor. These receptors all stem from a person between 55 and 69 years old with breast cancer.

This clone is medium-sized. This rearrangement joins TRBV2 to TRBJ2-2; TRBD2 might be the D (5 bases). Trimming removed 7 bases at V and 5 bases at J, with 20 bases between. Germline V gene data show CDR1 as SNHLY and CDR2 as FYNNEI. The CDR3 has 16 residues. The CDR3 region has the DNA TGTGCCAGCAATCGGTGGGAAGGACTGTCGACCGGGGAGCTGTTTTTT. It specifies CASNRWEGLSTGELFF.

The chain uses TRBV5-6 and TRBJ2-7, with 11 bases lining up with TRBD2. CDR1 SGHDT and CDR2 YYEEEE come from the germline V gene. The CDR3 sequence is 16 residues long. V lost 0 bases to trimming and J lost 2 bases; unmatched junction nucleotides: 4. The CDR3, as DNA: TGTGCCAGCAGCTTGGGGACTAGCGGGTGGACCTACGAGCAGTACTTC. Translated: CASSLGTSGWTYEQYF.

This chain uses TRBV19 with TRBJ2-7; TRBD1 aligns across 7 bases. The CDR3 is made up of 16 amino acids. V shed 1 base and J 7 bases; nucleotides not matched to a gene: 13. The V gene's germline CDR1 is LNHDA and CDR2 SQIVND (reference sequence). The CDR3 loop reads CASSIVPGTAPLEQYF. CDR3 sequence (DNA): TGTGCCAGTAGTATAGTCCCCGGGACAGCGCCTTTAGAGCAGTACTTC.

V and J are TRBV7-2 and TRBJ1-2, with no clear D. V was clipped by 1 base and J by 2 bases, with 11 bases between them. This CDR3 region has 15 residues. Germline CDR1 SGHTA, CDR2 FQGNSA. The CDR3 nucleotides read TGTGCCAGCAGCTTAGTGGAGGGAGGGAACTATGGCTACACCTTC. It is translated as CASSLVEGGNYGYTF.

V is TRBV5-5 and J is TRBJ1-2, with D possibly matching TRBD1 (5 bases). In germline, CDR1 is SGHKS, CDR2 YYEKEE (reference sequence). Trimming stripped 0 bases from V and 0 bases from J, with 9 bases between. The CDR3 runs to 15 residues. The DNA for the CDR3 is TGTGCCAGCAGCTTGGCCCCAGGGCCTAACTATGGCTACACCTTC. Its translation: CASSLAPGPNYGYTF.

There are a few counts of this clone. The CDR3 is CASSRGQGQSYEQYF. In DNA form, the CDR3 reads TGCGCCAGCAGCCGAGGACAGGGGCAGTCCTACGAGCAGTACTTC. This rearrangement joins TRBV4-3 to TRBJ2-7; 9 nucleotides match TRBD1. Per germline, CDR1 LGHNA and CDR2 YSLEER. The CDR3 is 15 amino acids. V lost 4 bases and J lost 1; bases outside the gene matches: 5.

The chain is built from TRBV19 and TRBJ1-3; no reliable D call. V was shortened by 2 bases and J by 4 bases, with 15 bases between the two germline ends. The CDR3 length is 16 residues. Germline V gives CDR1 LNHDA, CDR2 SQIVND (reference sequence). CDR3 sequence (DNA): TGTGCCAGTAGTATACGGCAGGAATCTGGGGGAAACACCATATATTTT. Protein sequence: CASSIRQESGGNTIYF.

The chain couples TRBV28 to TRBJ2-7, with 7 bases aligning to TRBD2. The CDR3 extends over 15 amino acids. The J segment lost 2 bases and the V segment lost 5 bases, leaving 9 bases of the junction unmatched. Germline CDR1 is MDHEN and CDR2 is SYDVKM. As DNA, the CDR3 is TGTGCCAGCAGTCCCTCTAGCGGACTAACCTACGAGCAGTACTTC. This gives the protein CASSPSSGLTYEQYF.

The chain has TRBV4-3 and TRBJ2-7; 13 nucleotides align to TRBD2. V trimming: 6 bases; J trimming: 6 bases; junction bases outside the gene matches: 5. The V gene's germline CDR1 is LGHNA and CDR2 YSLEER. The CDR3 runs to 14 residues. The CDR3 DNA reads as TGCGCCAGCAGTCACGGGACTAGCGGGGCCGAGCAGTACTTC. It specifies CASSHGTSGAEQYF.

The chain combines TRBV11-3 with TRBJ2-2; 8 nucleotides line up with TRBD2. V lost 5 bases, J lost 5 bases, and 4 bases stayed unmatched. The CDR3 totals 14 residues. The germline gives CDR1 SGHNT, CDR2 YENEEA. CDR3 in DNA: TGTGCCAGCAGCCGTAGCGGGAAAACCGGGGAGCTGTTTTTT. Translating gives CASSRSGKTGELFF.

This sequence joins TRBV19 and TRBJ2-5, with 9 bases matching TRBD2. The V segment lost 0 bases and the J segment 5 bases; nucleotides outside the gene matches: 4. This CDR3 region has 15 residues. Per germline, CDR1 LNHDA and CDR2 SQIVND (reference sequence). CDR3 DNA sequence: TGTGCCAGTAGTATAGAGCCTAGCGGGGTGGAGACCCAGTACTTC. This gives the protein CASSIEPSGVETQYF.

The rearrangement uses TRBV29-1 and TRBJ2-5; 8 bases align to TRBD1. Germline-derived CDR1 and CDR2 are SQVTM and ANQGSEA. V was pared by 7 bases and J by 5 bases, with 6 bases of the junction left unmatched. This CDR3 contains 12 residues. The DNA for the CDR3 is TGCAGCGCAGGGGACAGGCGGGAGACCCAGTACTTC. Its translation is CSAGDRRETQYF.

This clone appeared a single time. The V gene is TRBV28, the J gene TRBJ2-1; 11 nucleotides line up with TRBD2. The germline V gene has CDR1 MDHEN and CDR2 SYDVKM. The ends lost 5 bases at V and 5 bases at J; junction bases unmatched: 8. This CDR3 has 16 residues. The CDR3: CASSRIAGGPHNEQFF. CDR3 coding DNA: TGTGCCAGCAGTCGAATAGCGGGAGGGCCTCACAATGAGCAGTTCTTC.

The chain has TRBV18 and TRBJ2-3; perhaps TRBD1 as D (6 bases). The V gene's germline CDR1 is KGHSH and CDR2 LQKENI. With 5 bases removed from V and 6 bases from J, the gap between germline ends came to 15 bases. This CDR3 is 14 amino acids long. CDR3 region: CASSRLQGADTQYF. The DNA of the CDR3 is TGTGCCAGCTCAAGACTACAGGGCGCGGATACGCAGTATTTT.

This chain uses TRBV7-6 with TRBJ2-7; D perhaps matches TRBD2 (6 bases). The CDR3 sequence is 14 residues long. Trimming pared 1 base from V and 3 bases from J, leaving 10 bases between. In germline, CDR1 is SGHVS, CDR2 FNYEAQ. The CDR3 DNA reads TGTGCCAGCAGCTTAGGAGTGGGGGGCTACGAGCAGTACTTC. This encodes CASSLGVGGYEQYF.

The chain uses TRBV4-3 and TRBJ1-1, with D possibly being TRBD1 (5 bases). With 0 bases removed from V and 4 bases from J, the gap between germline ends came to 9 bases. The CDR3 has 14 residues. CDR1 LGHNA and CDR2 YSLEER come from the germline V gene. CDR3 coding DNA: TGCGCCAGCAGCCAAGATAGGGGCTTCACTGAAGCTTTCTTT. As protein: CASSQDRGFTEAFF.

The V and J genes are TRBV7-8 and TRBJ1-1; D not resolved. The CDR3 has 14 amino acids. The germline V gene has CDR1 SGHVS and CDR2 FQNEAQ. The V and J ends lost 7 bases and 1 base respectively, with 13 bases between them. The CDR3 DNA reads as TGTGCCAGCATCTTGGGCGGAGGGAACACTGAAGCTTTCTTT. Translating gives CASILGGGNTEAFF.

This chain joins TRBV4-3 and TRBJ2-1, with 10 bases identical to TRBD2. This CDR3 has 13 amino acids. Germline V gene lookup returns CDR1 LGHNA and CDR2 YSLEER. Trimming removed 5 bases from V and 15 bases from J; junction bases left unmatched: 10. CDR3 amino acids: CASSGLAGVYRFF. The CDR3 nucleotides are TGCGCCAGCAGCGGGCTAGCGGGAGTTTATCGGTTCTTC.